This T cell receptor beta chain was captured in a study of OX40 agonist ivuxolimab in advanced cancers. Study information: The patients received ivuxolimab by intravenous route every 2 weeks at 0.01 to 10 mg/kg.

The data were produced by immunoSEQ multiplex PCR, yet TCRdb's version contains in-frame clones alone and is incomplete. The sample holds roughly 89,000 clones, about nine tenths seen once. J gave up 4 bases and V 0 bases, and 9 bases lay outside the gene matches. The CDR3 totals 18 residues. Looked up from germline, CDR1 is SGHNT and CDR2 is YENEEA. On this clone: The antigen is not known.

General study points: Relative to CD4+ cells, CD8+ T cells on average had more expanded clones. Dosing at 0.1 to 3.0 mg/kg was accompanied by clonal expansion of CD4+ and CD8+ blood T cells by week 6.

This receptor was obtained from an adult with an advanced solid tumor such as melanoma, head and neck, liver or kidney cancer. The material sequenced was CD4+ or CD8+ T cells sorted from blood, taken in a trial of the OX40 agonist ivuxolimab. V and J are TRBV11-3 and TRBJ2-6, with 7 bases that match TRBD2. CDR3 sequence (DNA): TGTGCCAGCAGCTTAGAGTCAGGCGGGGGAGCCGGGGCCAACGTCCTGACTTTC. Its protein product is CASSLESGGGAGANVLTF.